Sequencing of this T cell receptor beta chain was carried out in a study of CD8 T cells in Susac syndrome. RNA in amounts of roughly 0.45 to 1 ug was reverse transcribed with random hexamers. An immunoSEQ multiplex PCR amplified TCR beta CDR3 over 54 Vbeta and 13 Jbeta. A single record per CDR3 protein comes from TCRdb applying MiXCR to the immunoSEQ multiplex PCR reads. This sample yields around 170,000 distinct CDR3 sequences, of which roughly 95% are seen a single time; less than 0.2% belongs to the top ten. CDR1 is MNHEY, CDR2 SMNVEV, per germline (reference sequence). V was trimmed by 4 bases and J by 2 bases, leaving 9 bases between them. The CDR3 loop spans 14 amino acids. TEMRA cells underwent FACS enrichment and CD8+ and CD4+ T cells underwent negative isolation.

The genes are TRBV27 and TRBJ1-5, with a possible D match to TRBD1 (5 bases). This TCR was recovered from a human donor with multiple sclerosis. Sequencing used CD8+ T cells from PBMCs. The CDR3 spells CASSSSTGNQPQHF. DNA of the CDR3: TGTGCCAGCAGTTCCTCGACAGGCAATCAGCCCCAGCATTTT.